The T cell receptor (beta chain) described here comes from a study of response to subunit inactivated influenza vaccine. One entry per CDR3 protein results from TCRdb running MiXCR on the RT-PCR reads. The table includes hundreds of thousands of distinct CDR3 sequences, roughly 14% detected once. The CDR3 spans 21 residues. Germline V CDR1 and CDR2: SGHAT, FQDESV (reference sequence). Germline trimming cut 1 base from V and 3 bases from J; bases unmatched to any gene: 15. This clonotype originated in a man aged 45-65 years who received an inactivated influenza vaccine. The source was PBMCs from blood, collected 11 to 12 days after vaccination. The rearrangement joins TRBV11-1 to TRBJ2-3; TRBD2 matches at 14 bases. The CDR3 coding sequence is TGTGCCAGCAGCTTAGTTTCGAGACTAGCGGGAGGGCCGAGTAGGACAGATACGCAGTATTTT. Translating it yields CASSLVSRLAGGPSRTDTQYF.